This TCR beta chain appears in the sequencing data of a study of T-cell memory formation after mild COVID-19. On the study more broadly: The TCR clusters were mostly specific to one donor.

The V and J ends lost 4 bases and 1 base respectively, with 10 bases between them. CDR3 length: 14 amino acids. Per the germline V gene, CDR1 is SGHKS and CDR2 is YYEKEE (reference sequence). Regarding the study as a whole: CD4+ contracting clones lay mainly in CM and EM, CD8+ ones in EMRA.

The authors produced TCR alpha and TCR beta cDNA libraries with sample barcodes and UMIs by 5'RACE using constant-segment primers. Each CDR3 protein gets one entry after TCRdb re-called the 5' RACE reads with MiXCR. The data show roughly 130,000 distinct CDR3 sequences, about 18% seen once. As regards this clonotype: Its antigen is undetermined.

The chain employs TRBV5-5 and TRBJ2-3; the D is unclear. The sequence was obtained from a young man who had mild COVID-19 (a few samples of this study predate the infection). Cell type and time point are not known. Sequenced sample: PBMCs or a T cell subset sorted from them (not recorded which). The CDR3 DNA is TGTGCCAGCAGCCTCCTAGTACGCACAGATACGCAGTATTTT. Amino acids: CASSLLVRTDTQYF.